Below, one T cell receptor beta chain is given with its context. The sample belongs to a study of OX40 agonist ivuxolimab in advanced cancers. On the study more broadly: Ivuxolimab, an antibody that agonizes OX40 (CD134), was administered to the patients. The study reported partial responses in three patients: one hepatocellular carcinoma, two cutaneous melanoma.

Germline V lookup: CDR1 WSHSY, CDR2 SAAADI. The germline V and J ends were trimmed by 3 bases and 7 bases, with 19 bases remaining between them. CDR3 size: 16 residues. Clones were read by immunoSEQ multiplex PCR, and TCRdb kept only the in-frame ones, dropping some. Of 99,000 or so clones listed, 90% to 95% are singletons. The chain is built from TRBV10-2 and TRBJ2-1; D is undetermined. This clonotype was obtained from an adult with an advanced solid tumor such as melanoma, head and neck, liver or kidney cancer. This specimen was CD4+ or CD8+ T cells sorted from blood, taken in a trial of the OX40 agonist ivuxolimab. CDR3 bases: TGCGCCAGCAGTGATTTCGGTTCTGGAGTGGGGAATGAGCAGTTCTTC. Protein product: CASSDFGSGVGNEQFF.